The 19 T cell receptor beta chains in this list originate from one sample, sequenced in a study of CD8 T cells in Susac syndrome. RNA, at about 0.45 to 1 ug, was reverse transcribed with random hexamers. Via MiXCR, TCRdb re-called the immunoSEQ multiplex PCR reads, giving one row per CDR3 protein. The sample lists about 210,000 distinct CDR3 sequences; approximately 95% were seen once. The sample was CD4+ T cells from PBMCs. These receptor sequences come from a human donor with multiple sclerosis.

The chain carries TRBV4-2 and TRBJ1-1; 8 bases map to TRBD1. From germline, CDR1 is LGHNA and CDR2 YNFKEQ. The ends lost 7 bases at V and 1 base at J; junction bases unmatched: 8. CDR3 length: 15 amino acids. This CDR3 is CASTSGQGKNTEAFF. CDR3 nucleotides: TGTGCCAGCACCTCAGGACAGGGAAAGAACACTGAAGCTTTCTTT.

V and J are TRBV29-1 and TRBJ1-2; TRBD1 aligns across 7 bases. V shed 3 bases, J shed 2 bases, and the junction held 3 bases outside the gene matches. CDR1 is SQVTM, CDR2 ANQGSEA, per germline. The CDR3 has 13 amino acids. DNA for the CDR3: TGCAGCGTTGAGGCAGGGGGAAACTATGGCTACACCTTC. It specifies CSVEAGGNYGYTF.

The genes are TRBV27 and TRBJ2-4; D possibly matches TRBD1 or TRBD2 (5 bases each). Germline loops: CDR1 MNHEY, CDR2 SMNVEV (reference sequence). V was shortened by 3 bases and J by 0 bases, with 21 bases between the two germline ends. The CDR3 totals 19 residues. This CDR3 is CASSLSRGSGALAKNIQYF. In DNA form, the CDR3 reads TGTGCCAGCAGTTTGTCTCGAGGGAGTGGGGCCCTAGCCAAAAACATTCAGTACTTC.

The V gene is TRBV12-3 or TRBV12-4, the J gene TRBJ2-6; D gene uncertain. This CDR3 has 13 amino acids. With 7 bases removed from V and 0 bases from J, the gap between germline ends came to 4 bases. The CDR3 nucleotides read TGTGCCAGCACCCTCTCTGGGGCCAACGTCCTGACTTTC. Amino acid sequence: CASTLSGANVLTF.

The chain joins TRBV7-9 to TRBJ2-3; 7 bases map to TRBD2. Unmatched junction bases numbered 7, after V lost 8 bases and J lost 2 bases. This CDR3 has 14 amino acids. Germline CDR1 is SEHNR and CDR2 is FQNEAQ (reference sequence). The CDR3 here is CASSLSGATDTQYF. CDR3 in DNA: TGTGCCAGCTCCTTAAGCGGGGCCACAGATACGCAGTATTTT.

CDR3 region: CASSFQNGYTF. In nucleotides, the CDR3 is TGTGCCAGCAGCTTCCAGAATGGCTACACCTTC. This chain connects TRBV6-6 to TRBJ1-2; D not resolved. In germline, CDR1 is MNHNY, CDR2 SVGAGI (reference sequence). The CDR3 is 11 residues long. V was trimmed by 6 bases and J by 6 bases, leaving 8 bases between them.

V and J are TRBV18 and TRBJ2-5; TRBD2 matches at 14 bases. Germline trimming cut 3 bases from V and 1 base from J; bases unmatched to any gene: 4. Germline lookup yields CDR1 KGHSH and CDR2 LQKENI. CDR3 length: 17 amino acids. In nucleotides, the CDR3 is TGTGCCAGCTCACCCGGACTAGCGGGGGGCCGCCAAGAGACCCAGTACTTC. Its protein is CASSPGLAGGRQETQYF.

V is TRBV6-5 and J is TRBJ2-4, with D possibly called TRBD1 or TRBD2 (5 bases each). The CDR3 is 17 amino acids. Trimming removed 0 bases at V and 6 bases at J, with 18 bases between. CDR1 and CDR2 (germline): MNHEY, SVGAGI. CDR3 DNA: TGTGCCAGCAGTTACTCGAGGCCAGGGAGCAGAAGAAACATTCAGTACTTC. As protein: CASSYSRPGSRRNIQYF.

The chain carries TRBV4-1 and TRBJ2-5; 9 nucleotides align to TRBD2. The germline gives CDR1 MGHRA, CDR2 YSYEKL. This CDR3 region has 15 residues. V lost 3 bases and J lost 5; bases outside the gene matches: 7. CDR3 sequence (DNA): TGCGCCAGCAGCCACGGCGGGAGGGCCGTTGAGACCCAGTACTTC. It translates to CASSHGGRAVETQYF.

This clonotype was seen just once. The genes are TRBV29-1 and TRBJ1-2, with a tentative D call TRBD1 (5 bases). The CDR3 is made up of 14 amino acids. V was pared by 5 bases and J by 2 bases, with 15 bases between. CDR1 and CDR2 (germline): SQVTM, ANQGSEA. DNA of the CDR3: TGCAGCGTTCGCATGGGACGGTCCAACTATGGCTACACCTTC. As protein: CSVRMGRSNYGYTF.

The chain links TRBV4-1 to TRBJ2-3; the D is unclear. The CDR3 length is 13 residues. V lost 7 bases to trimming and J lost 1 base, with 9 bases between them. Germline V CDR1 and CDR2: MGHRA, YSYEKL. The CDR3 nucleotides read TGCGCCAGCACCGAGGAAGGCACAGATACGCAGTATTTT. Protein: CASTEEGTDTQYF.

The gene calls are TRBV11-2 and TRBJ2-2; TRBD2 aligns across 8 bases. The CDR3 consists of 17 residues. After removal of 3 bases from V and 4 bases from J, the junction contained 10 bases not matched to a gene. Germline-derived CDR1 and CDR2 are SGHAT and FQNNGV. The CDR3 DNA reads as TGTGCCAGCAGCTTTAGCGGGAACAGGGAATCCACCGGGGAGCTGTTTTTT. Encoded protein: CASSFSGNRESTGELFF.

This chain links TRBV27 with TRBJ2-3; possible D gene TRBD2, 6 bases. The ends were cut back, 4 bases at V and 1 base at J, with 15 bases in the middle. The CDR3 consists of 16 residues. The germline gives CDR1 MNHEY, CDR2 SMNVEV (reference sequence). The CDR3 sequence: CASSSRTASGTDTQYF. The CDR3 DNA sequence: TGTGCCAGCAGTTCCCGTACGGCTAGCGGCACAGATACGCAGTATTTT.

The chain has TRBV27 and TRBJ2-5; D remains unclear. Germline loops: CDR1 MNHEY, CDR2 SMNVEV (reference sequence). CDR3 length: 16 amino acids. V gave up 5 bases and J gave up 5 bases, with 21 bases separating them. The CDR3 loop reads CASSPHGASRRETQYF. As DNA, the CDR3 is TGTGCCAGCAGTCCTCACGGCGCTAGTCGTCGGGAGACCCAGTACTTC.

The CDR3: CSVVVGTDEQYF. CDR3 coding DNA: TGCAGCGTTGTGGTCGGGACTGATGAGCAGTACTTC. The chain is built from TRBV29-1 and TRBJ2-7; maybe TRBD2 (6 bases). The CDR3 length is 12 residues. V lost 4 bases to trimming and J lost 7 bases, with 14 bases between them. Germline CDR1 reads SQVTM; CDR2 reads ANQGSEA.

The CDR3 reads CASSLESGPSVYNEQFF. CDR3 sequence (DNA): TGTGCCAGCAGCTTAGAATCGGGCCCTTCCGTGTACAATGAGCAGTTCTTC. The chain joins TRBV7-9 to TRBJ2-1; D is unresolved. From germline, CDR1 is SEHNR and CDR2 FQNEAQ (reference sequence). The V gene lost 1 base and the J gene lost 4 bases, with 17 bases spanning the gap. The CDR3 spans 17 residues.

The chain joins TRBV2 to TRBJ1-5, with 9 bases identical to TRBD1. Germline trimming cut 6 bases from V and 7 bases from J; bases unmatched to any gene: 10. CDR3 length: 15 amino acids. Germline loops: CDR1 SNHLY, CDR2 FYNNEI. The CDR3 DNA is TGTGCCAGCAGAGCGGGACAGGGTTCATCCCAGCCCCAGCATTTT. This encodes CASRAGQGSSQPQHF.

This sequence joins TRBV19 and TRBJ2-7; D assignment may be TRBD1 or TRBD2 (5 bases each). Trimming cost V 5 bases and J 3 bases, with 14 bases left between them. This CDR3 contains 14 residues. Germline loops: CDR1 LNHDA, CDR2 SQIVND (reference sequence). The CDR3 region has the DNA TGTGCCAGTAGTTTCCTGGGACCGGGCTACGAGCAGTACTTC. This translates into CASSFLGPGYEQYF.

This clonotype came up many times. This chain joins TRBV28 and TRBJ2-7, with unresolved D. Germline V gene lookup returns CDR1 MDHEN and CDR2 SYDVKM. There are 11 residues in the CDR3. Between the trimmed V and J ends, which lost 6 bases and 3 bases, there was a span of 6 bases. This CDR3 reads CASSLDYEQYF. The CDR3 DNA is TGTGCCAGCAGCTTGGACTACGAGCAGTACTTC. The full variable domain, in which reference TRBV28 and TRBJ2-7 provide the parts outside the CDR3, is DVKVTQSSRYLVKRTGEKVFLECVQDMDHENMFWYRQDPGLGLRLIYFSYDVKMKEKGDIPEGYSVSREKKERFSLILESASTNQTSMYLCASSLDYEQYFGPGTRLTVT.